This T cell receptor beta chain was identified during a study of shared clonotypes between healthy human individuals. Whole-study findings and limits: In general, naive subsets displayed greater estimated richness than memory subsets did.

Notes on this clone: Its antigen is as yet unknown.

Only in-frame clones appear in the TCRdb table, and some are missing; sequencing was by immunoSEQ multiplex PCR. The sample has about 690,000 clones, around 90% seen once. The source of this sequence is a man between 18 and 35 years old in good health. Some clones in this sample may be carry-over from other donors' samples. The sample taken for sequencing was memory CD8+ T cells from PBMCs. Subset of the sample: CD45RO+ cells pooled with CCR7-negative TemRA cells.

CDR3 amino acids: CASSQDMAASGLSYEQYF. CDR3 DNA sequence: TGCGCCAGCAGCCAAGATATGGCGGCTAGCGGACTCTCCTACGAGCAGTACTTC. The chain has TRBV4-3 and TRBJ2-7, with 7 bases identical to TRBD2. CDR1 and CDR2 from the germline V gene are LGHNA and YSLEER. The CDR3 contains 18 residues. The J segment lost 0 bases and the V segment lost 0 bases, leaving 11 bases of the junction unmatched.